The 27 T cell receptor beta chains listed next were all sequenced from one sample in a study of blood T cell repertoires in COVID-19. Method: immunoSEQ multiplex PCR; TCRdb's copy keeps in-frame clones and lacks some. The sample has roughly 410,000 clones; roughly nine tenths are singletons. Sequencing used peripheral blood. The receptors shown here come from a man aged 35 to 55 with acute or convalescent COVID-19.

The chain couples TRBV3-1 (or the pseudogene TRBV3-2) to TRBJ2-7; 10 nucleotides align to TRBD1. This CDR3 comprises 17 residues. After removal of 4 bases from V and 2 bases from J, the junction contained 11 bases not matched to a gene. Germline V gives CDR1 LGHDT, CDR2 YNNKEL (reference sequence). The CDR3 sequence: CASSPRRPGTGAYEQYF. The CDR3 DNA follows: TGTGCCAGCAGCCCCAGGCGACCGGGGACAGGGGCCTACGAGCAGTACTTC.

V is TRBV6-2 or TRBV6-3 and J is TRBJ2-3; maybe TRBD2 (7 bases). V was pared by 6 bases and J by 4 bases, with 32 bases between. The CDR3 contains 20 residues. Germline V lookup: CDR1 MNHEY, CDR2 SVGEGT. The CDR3 region has the DNA TGTGCCAGCAGCCCCCCTCAGAAGGGCGGGGGCCCCCTCATCTCAGATACGCAGTATTTT. Encoded protein: CASSPPQKGGGPLISDTQYF.

V and J are TRBV10-3 and TRBJ2-1, with 8 nucleotides matching TRBD2. Germline V lookup: CDR1 ENHRY, CDR2 SYGVKD. V lost 9 bases, J lost 2 bases, and 6 bases stayed unmatched. There are 14 residues in the CDR3. CDR3 in DNA: TGTGCCATGGGCGGGGGGACACCCTACAATGAGCAGTTCTTC. It encodes CAMGGGTPYNEQFF.

This sequence joins TRBV3-1 (or the pseudogene TRBV3-2) and TRBJ1-4, with 9 bases lining up with TRBD1. The CDR3 loop spans 16 amino acids. CDR1 is LGHDT and CDR2 is YNNKEL in the germline V gene (reference sequence). The J segment lost 8 bases and the V segment lost 3 bases, leaving 10 bases of the junction unmatched. CDR3 bases: TGTGCCAGCAGCCACACGCCGACAGGGGGAGGGGAAAAACTGTTTTTT. This sequence encodes CASSHTPTGGGEKLFF.

The chain carries TRBV27 and TRBJ2-6; possible D gene TRBD1, 5 bases. V lost 6 bases and J 0 bases, leaving 15 bases between the germline ends. CDR1 and CDR2 (germline): MNHEY, SMNVEV (reference sequence). This CDR3 spans 17 amino acids. The CDR3 reads CASSRDSISSGANVLTF. CDR3 coding DNA: TGTGCCAGCAGCCGTGACAGCATCAGCTCTGGGGCCAACGTCCTGACTTTC.

This chain uses TRBV19 with TRBJ1-5, with D maybe TRBD1 (5 bases). CDR3 size: 14 residues. Germline assignment: CDR1 LNHDA and CDR2 SQIVND (reference sequence). Trimming removed 6 bases from V and 5 bases from J, with 14 bases in between. CDR3 sequence reads: CASREGTDHQPQHF. The CDR3, as DNA: TGTGCCAGTAGGGAGGGGACCGATCATCAGCCCCAGCATTTT.

The chain carries TRBV28 and TRBJ2-6; no clear D gene. V lost 5 bases, J lost 0 bases, and 20 bases lay in between. This CDR3 has 19 amino acids. Germline CDR1 MDHEN, CDR2 SYDVKM. The CDR3 loop is CASSPLRRFYTSGANVLTF. The CDR3 nucleotides are TGTGCCAGCAGTCCCCTTCGGAGATTCTATACCTCTGGGGCCAACGTCCTGACTTTC.

CDR3 protein: CASSRLAGFTEQFF. The CDR3 nucleotides read TGTGCCAGCAGCAGACTAGCGGGGTTTACGGAGCAGTTCTTC. The genes are TRBV6-5 and TRBJ2-1; 11 bases align to TRBD2. Germline lookup yields CDR1 MNHEY and CDR2 SVGAGI. CDR3 length equals 14 residues. V was pared by 6 bases and J by 10 bases, with 8 bases of the junction left unmatched.

The V gene is TRBV10-1, the J gene TRBJ2-1, with 12 bases aligning to TRBD2. The V gene end was trimmed by 7 bases and the J gene end by 0 bases; junction bases not matched to a gene: 10. Germline CDR1 WNHNN, CDR2 SYGVQD (reference sequence). This CDR3 is built from 18 residues. This CDR3 is CASNRTSGGPSSYNEQFF. DNA of the CDR3: TGCGCCAGCAACAGAACTAGCGGGGGGCCGAGCTCCTACAATGAGCAGTTCTTC.

The genes are TRBV28 and TRBJ1-5, with 8 bases fitting TRBD1. With V trimmed by 6 bases and J by 6 bases, 10 bases remained unmatched. This CDR3 is built from 15 residues. Germline lookup yields CDR1 MDHEN and CDR2 SYDVKM. CDR3 in DNA: TGTGCCAGCAGCCCCACCGGACAGGGACGTCAGCCCCAGCATTTT. It is translated as CASSPTGQGRQPQHF.

The rearrangement joins TRBV3-1 (or the pseudogene TRBV3-2) to TRBJ2-7; D not certain. V dropped 4 bases and J dropped 6 bases, with 16 bases sitting between them. The CDR3 contains 14 residues. From germline, CDR1 is LGHDT and CDR2 YNNKEL (reference sequence). The CDR3 protein is CASSLEALIGEQYF. CDR3 in DNA: TGTGCCAGCAGCCTTGAGGCCTTGATAGGCGAGCAGTACTTC.

Points on this clone: Other nucleotide sequences from this sample produce the same CDR3. The chain recombines TRBV9 with TRBJ2-7; TRBD1 might be the D (5 bases). V dropped 4 bases and J dropped 0 bases, with 11 bases sitting between them. From germline, CDR1 is SGDLS and CDR2 YYNGEE. The length of the CDR3 is 14 residues. The CDR3 spells CASSPQGSSYEQYF. In DNA form, the CDR3 reads TGTGCCAGCAGCCCCCAGGGCTCCTCCTACGAGCAGTACTTC.

The J gene is TRBJ1-5, the V gene TRBV9; tentative D call: TRBD1 (5 bases). Germline CDR1 and CDR2: SGDLS and YYNGEE. Between the trimmed V and J ends, which lost 3 bases and 9 bases, there was a span of 13 bases. The CDR3 is 13 amino acids. CDR3 sequence: CASSADSSRPQHF. The CDR3 region has the DNA TGTGCCAGCAGCGCTGACAGTTCACGGCCCCAGCATTTT.

This chain links TRBV2 with TRBJ1-1; no firm D call. Germline assignment: CDR1 SNHLY and CDR2 FYNNEI. V was shortened by 7 bases and J by 7 bases, with 7 bases between the two germline ends. The CDR3 consists of 10 residues. The CDR3 DNA follows: TGTGCCAGCACCAGAGGTGAAGCTTTCTTT. It encodes CASTRGEAFF.

The chain recombines TRBV9 with TRBJ2-1, with 7 bases aligning to TRBD2. The V gene's germline CDR1 is SGDLS and CDR2 YYNGEE. The CDR3 totals 12 residues. V was pared by 7 bases and J by 5 bases, with 3 bases of the junction left unmatched. CDR3: CASGEGHNEQFF. The CDR3 DNA reads TGTGCCAGCGGGGAGGGCCACAATGAGCAGTTCTTC. Together with reference TRBV9 and TRBJ2-1, the CDR3 gives the full variable domain: DSGVTQTPKHLITATGQRVTLRCSPRSGDLSVYWYQQSLDQGLQFLIQYYNGEERAKGNILERFSAQQFPDLHSELNLSSLELGDSALYFCASGEGHNEQFFGPGTRLTVL.

The chain has TRBV30 and TRBJ2-7; 8 bases agree with TRBD1. V gave up 1 base and J gave up 2 bases; unmatched junction bases: 1. Germline V lookup: CDR1 GTSNPN, CDR2 SVGIG (reference sequence). CDR3 length equals 13 residues. The CDR3 DNA follows: TGTGCCTGGAGTGGGGACAGGCCCTACGAGCAGTACTTC. Amino acids: CAWSGDRPYEQYF.

The CDR3 sequence is CASSSPYLATNEKLFF. The CDR3 DNA is TGTGCCAGCAGCTCCCCTTATCTAGCAACTAATGAAAAACTGTTTTTT. The V and J genes are TRBV28 and TRBJ1-4, with D unclear. CDR1 is MDHEN and CDR2 is SYDVKM in the germline V gene. The CDR3 runs to 16 residues. V shed 6 bases and J shed 0 bases, with 14 bases lying between them.

This clone was seen once. The V call is TRBV20-1, the J call TRBJ1-1; 7 nucleotides match TRBD1. This CDR3 is built from 14 residues. The germline V gene encodes CDR1 DFQATT and CDR2 SNEGSKA (reference sequence). Losses at the gene ends were 3 bases for V and 6 bases for J; bases not matched to a gene: 10. Here the CDR3 reads CSASGEQGWAEAFF. CDR3 bases: TGCAGTGCTAGTGGGGAACAGGGGTGGGCTGAAGCTTTCTTT.

This sequence joins TRBV6-5 and TRBJ1-2; 8 bases are shared with TRBD1. Germline CDR1 and CDR2: MNHEY and SVGAGI. This CDR3 contains 14 residues. Germline trimming cut 2 bases from V and 4 bases from J; bases unmatched to any gene: 3. The CDR3 nucleotides read TGTGCCAGCAGTTACGACAGGGGTTCCTATGGCTACACCTTC. Translated: CASSYDRGSYGYTF.

The rearrangement links TRBV5-1 to TRBJ1-2, with 10 bases fitting TRBD1. J lost 8 bases, V lost 1 base, and 8 bases had no gene match. The CDR3 sequence is 15 residues long. Per the germline V gene, CDR1 is SGHRS and CDR2 is YFSETQ. CDR3 sequence reads: CASSLNADRGRGYTF. The CDR3 nucleotides are TGCGCCAGCAGCTTGAATGCGGACAGGGGGAGAGGCTACACCTTC.

The chain employs TRBV28 and TRBJ2-7, with 7 bases matching TRBD1. Germline V lookup: CDR1 MDHEN, CDR2 SYDVKM. V was pared by 3 bases and J by 4 bases, with 6 bases of the junction left unmatched. The CDR3 has 14 amino acids. For the CDR3, the DNA is TGTGCCAGCAGTTTTAGAACAGGGGCGTACGAGCAGTACTTC. It is translated as CASSFRTGAYEQYF.

J is TRBJ2-1 and V is TRBV28, with a weak D call TRBD1 (6 bases). In germline, CDR1 is MDHEN, CDR2 SYDVKM. The CDR3 contains 13 residues. Trimming shortened V by 5 bases and J by 11 bases, and 16 bases separated the two germline ends. The CDR3 region is CASSPAQGMKQFF. Here the CDR3 DNA reads TGTGCCAGCAGTCCAGCCCAGGGGATGAAGCAGTTCTTC.

This rearrangement joins TRBV18 to TRBJ1-1; no firm D call. The ends were cut back, 1 base at V and 3 bases at J, with 15 bases in the middle. Germline V gives CDR1 KGHSH, CDR2 LQKENI. This CDR3 region has 16 residues. The CDR3 DNA reads as TGTGCCAGCTCACCACTTGTCCAAATGGTAGACACTGAAGCTTTCTTT. It specifies CASSPLVQMVDTEAFF.

This clone was recorded only once. The rearrangement uses TRBV11-3 and TRBJ2-3; D is possibly TRBD1 (5 bases). V was clipped by 5 bases and J by 5 bases, with 14 bases between them. Germline-derived CDR1 and CDR2 are SGHNT and YENEEA. This CDR3 spans 14 amino acids. DNA of the CDR3: TGTGCCAGCAGCCAAGGCCGACAGCGAGATACGCAGTATTTT. This encodes CASSQGRQRDTQYF.

Regarding this clone: In the same sample, other DNA sequences code for this CDR3. The V call is TRBV28, the J call TRBJ2-7; D unresolved. The V end was cut by 3 bases, the J end by 4 bases, with 4 bases between. The germline V gene has CDR1 MDHEN and CDR2 SYDVKM. The CDR3 has 11 amino acids. The CDR3 sequence is CASSLYYEQYF. CDR3 DNA: TGTGCCAGCAGTTTGTATTACGAGCAGTACTTC.

This chain joins TRBV19 and TRBJ2-7; 7 positions agree with TRBD1. CDR1 and CDR2 from the germline V gene are LNHDA and SQIVND (reference sequence). The CDR3 contains 14 residues. The ends lost 5 bases at V and 6 bases at J; junction bases unmatched: 10. The CDR3 DNA reads TGTGCCAGTAGTTTCCGAACAGGGGTAGGCGAGCAGTACTTC. Translating gives CASSFRTGVGEQYF.

This rearrangement joins TRBV23-1 to TRBJ2-5, with D possibly TRBD1 on 5 matching bases. TRBV23-1 has ORF status, its function being uncertain. V dropped 3 bases and J dropped 2 bases, with 16 bases sitting between them. The CDR3 sequence is 16 residues long. CDR3 sequence (DNA): TGCGCCAGCAGTCATTCGGACAACTCGTGGCAAGAGACCCAGTACTTC. It encodes CASSHSDNSWQETQYF.